This section outlines one T cell receptor (beta chain) sequence together with its context. This sample is drawn from a study of control samples from healthy donors and cancer patients. CDR3 length: 15 amino acids. V was clipped by 11 bases and J by 4 bases; unmatched bases: 12. Per the germline V gene, CDR1 is LNHDA and CDR2 is SQIVND (reference sequence). Clones were sequenced by immunoSEQ multiplex PCR, and TCRdb holds only the in-frame ones, with some missing. Of 400,000 to 450,000 clones listed, around 90% are singletons. The sequence came from a man aged 35-49 years with head and neck cancer. Sequencing used PBMCs. V is TRBV19 and J is TRBJ2-3; 10 bases map to TRBD1. CDR3 loop: CASLRGQGNSDTQYF. The CDR3 DNA reads as TGTGCCTCACTTAGGGGACAGGGGAATTCAGATACGCAGTATTTT.